This is a list of T cell receptor beta chains from one sample in a study of cytomegalovirus exposure and HLA in healthy donors. Clones were read by immunoSEQ multiplex PCR, and TCRdb kept only the in-frame ones, dropping some. The sample holds roughly 71,000 clones, approximately 94% seen once. Sequences were obtained from PBMCs. Receptors originate from a young woman in good health and CMV-seronegative. Both conserved end residues are part of each CDR3. A D gene is named only where the DNA matches it firmly. Not every row has a clone size; where given, it reads once, few, many or a size class.

v_gene: TRBV4-1; j_gene: TRBJ2-1; d_gene: NA; abundance: once; CDR3nt: TGCGCCAGCAGCCAAGAAAGGGGGAAGATCCCCAGAGAGCAGTTCTTC; CDR3aa: CASSQERGKIPREQFF
v_gene: TRBV28; j_gene: TRBJ2-7; d_gene: TRBD1; abundance: NA; CDR3nt: TGTGCCACGGACAGGGTCAAGGTCTTC; CDR3aa: CATDRVKVF
v_gene: TRBV6-5; j_gene: TRBJ1-1; d_gene: NA; abundance: once; CDR3nt: TGTGCCAGCAGTTACCCCCCCTCTGAAGCTTTCTTT; CDR3aa: CASSYPPSEAFF
v_gene: TRBV28; j_gene: TRBJ1-2; d_gene: NA; abundance: NA; CDR3nt: TGTGCCAGCGAAGGACAGTTTGGCTACACCTTC; CDR3aa: CASEGQFGYTF
v_gene: TRBV5-4; j_gene: TRBJ2-1; d_gene: TRBD2; abundance: NA; CDR3nt: TGTGCCAGCAGCCCTAGCGGGGGGGACGACAATGAGCAGTTCTTC; CDR3aa: CASSPSGGDDNEQFF
v_gene: TRBV2; j_gene: TRBJ2-7; d_gene: TRBD1; abundance: NA; CDR3nt: TGTGCCAGCACCGGGACAGAAACCTCCTACGAGCAGTACTTC; CDR3aa: CASTGTETSYEQYF
v_gene: TRBV18; j_gene: TRBJ1-1; d_gene: NA; abundance: once; CDR3nt: TGTGCCAGCTCACCCCGGGACAAGAACACTGAAGCTTTCTTT; CDR3aa: CASSPRDKNTEAFF
v_gene: TRBV5-5; j_gene: TRBJ2-7; d_gene: NA; abundance: NA; CDR3nt: TGTGCCAGCAGCTCTGGAGAAGCCGATCTTTACGAGCAGTACTTC; CDR3aa: CASSSGEADLYEQYF
v_gene: TRBV7-9; j_gene: TRBJ2-7; d_gene: NA; abundance: NA; CDR3nt: TGTGCCAGCAGCCCTTACTACGAGCAGTACTTC; CDR3aa: CASSPYYEQYF
v_gene: TRBV19; j_gene: TRBJ1-1; d_gene: NA; abundance: once; CDR3nt: TGTGCCAGCACCAGGGGTCCCCTTGGTTCCACTGAAGCTTTCTTT; CDR3aa: CASTRGPLGSTEAFF
v_gene: TRBV10-3; j_gene: TRBJ1-3; d_gene: NA; abundance: NA; CDR3nt: TGTGCCATCAGCGGACAGACTGGAAACACCATATATTTT; CDR3aa: CAISGQTGNTIYF
v_gene: TRBV29-1; j_gene: TRBJ1-2; d_gene: NA; abundance: NA; CDR3nt: TGCAGCGTCGGGGGACGGGGTACAGGCTATGGCTACACCTTC; CDR3aa: CSVGGRGTGYGYTF
v_gene: TRBV19; j_gene: TRBJ2-3; d_gene: TRBD2; abundance: once; CDR3nt: TGTGCCAGTAGTACCCTTAGCGGGGGCCGTAGCACAGATACGCAGTATTTT; CDR3aa: CASSTLSGGRSTDTQYF
v_gene: TRBV28; j_gene: TRBJ2-7; d_gene: TRBD1; abundance: NA; CDR3nt: TGTGCCAGCAGTTCTCACAGGGGGCTAGGTGTATACGAGCAGTACTTC; CDR3aa: CASSSHRGLGVYEQYF
v_gene: TRBV30; j_gene: TRBJ1-4; d_gene: NA; abundance: NA; CDR3nt: TGTGCCTGGAGTGTAGGAGGGTCAGGCGAAAAACTGTTTTTT; CDR3aa: CAWSVGGSGEKLFF
v_gene: TRBV12-1; j_gene: TRBJ2-7; d_gene: NA; abundance: NA; CDR3nt: TGTGCCAGCAGCTGGGGGGGGTACAGGGCCCCAACCTACGAGCAGTACTTC; CDR3aa: CASSWGGYRAPTYEQYF
v_gene: TRBV19; j_gene: TRBJ2-1; d_gene: TRBD2; abundance: NA; CDR3nt: TGTGCCAGTAGCCGACGGGGGGGAAGGGACTATTTCTATGAGCAGTTCTTC; CDR3aa: CASSRRGGRDYFYEQFF
v_gene: TRBV30; j_gene: TRBJ2-1; d_gene: NA; abundance: once; CDR3nt: TGTGCCTGGAGTGCCCCAGGGGTCTACAATGAGCAGTTCTTC; CDR3aa: CAWSAPGVYNEQFF
v_gene: TRBV7-9; j_gene: TRBJ1-1; d_gene: NA; abundance: NA; CDR3nt: TGTGCCAGCAGCTTAGCGGCCGACACTGAAGCTTTCTTT; CDR3aa: CASSLAADTEAFF
v_gene: TRBV7-2; j_gene: TRBJ2-5; d_gene: NA; abundance: NA; CDR3nt: TGTGCCAGCAGCTTTCCACGGGATTCGGAGACCCAGTACTTC; CDR3aa: CASSFPRDSETQYF
v_gene: TRBV6-1; j_gene: TRBJ1-2; d_gene: TRBD1; abundance: NA; CDR3nt: TGTGCCAGCAGTGAAGCGCCCTGGCAGGGGGCTTACTATGGCTACACCTTC; CDR3aa: CASSEAPWQGAYYGYTF
v_gene: TRBV19; j_gene: TRBJ1-1; d_gene: NA; abundance: NA; CDR3nt: TGTGCCAGTAACCAGGGCGCCATGAACACTGAAGCTTTCTTT; CDR3aa: CASNQGAMNTEAFF
v_gene: TRBV6-6; j_gene: TRBJ1-1; d_gene: NA; abundance: NA; CDR3nt: TGTGCCAGCAGTTACTCGACGGGAAGGAACACTGAAGCTTTCTTT; CDR3aa: CASSYSTGRNTEAFF
v_gene: TRBV5-1; j_gene: TRBJ1-2; d_gene: NA; abundance: NA; CDR3nt: TGCGCCAGCAGCACCGACAGCCCCTATGGCTACACCTTC; CDR3aa: CASSTDSPYGYTF
v_gene: TRBV19; j_gene: TRBJ2-3; d_gene: NA; abundance: NA; CDR3nt: TGTGCCAGTAACCCCGGGACTTCGTACACAGATACGCAGTATTTT; CDR3aa: CASNPGTSYTDTQYF
v_gene: TRBV7-9; j_gene: TRBJ2-3; d_gene: TRBD2; abundance: NA; CDR3nt: TGTGCCAGCAGCCTCCCATTGTGGGGGGGGTATTCGGGTACGCAGTATTTT; CDR3aa: CASSLPLWGGYSGTQYF
v_gene: TRBV7-6; j_gene: TRBJ1-4; d_gene: NA; abundance: once; CDR3nt: TGTGCCAGCAGCTTACGGGGGGGTGCAACTAATGAAAAACTGTTTTTT; CDR3aa: CASSLRGGATNEKLFF
v_gene: TRBV18; j_gene: TRBJ1-2; d_gene: TRBD1; abundance: NA; CDR3nt: TGTGCCAGCTCCCATCCGGGGACAGGGGACTATGGCTACACCTTC; CDR3aa: CASSHPGTGDYGYTF
v_gene: TRBV5-1; j_gene: TRBJ2-3; d_gene: NA; abundance: once; CDR3nt: TGCGCCAGCAGCTTGGATCGTGTCGGGGGAGCAGATACGCAGTATTTT; CDR3aa: CASSLDRVGGADTQYF
v_gene: TRBV6-5; j_gene: TRBJ1-1; d_gene: NA; abundance: NA; CDR3nt: TGTGCCAGCAGTTCATACAGGTTGAACACTGAAGCTTTCTTT; CDR3aa: CASSSYRLNTEAFF
v_gene: TRBV6-4; j_gene: TRBJ2-3; d_gene: NA; abundance: NA; CDR3nt: TGTGCCAGCAGTGTGACTAGAAGCACAGATACGCAGTATTTT; CDR3aa: CASSVTRSTDTQYF
v_gene: TRBV5-1; j_gene: TRBJ1-2; d_gene: TRBD1; abundance: NA; CDR3nt: TGCGCCAGCAGCTTGGAAGGACAGGGGGCAAGGGGCTACACCTTC; CDR3aa: CASSLEGQGARGYTF
v_gene: TRBV7-8; j_gene: TRBJ2-1; d_gene: TRBD1; abundance: NA; CDR3nt: TGTGCCAGCAGCCTCGGACAGGGGGCTTTGTTCTTC; CDR3aa: CASSLGQGALFF
v_gene: TRBV9; j_gene: TRBJ2-2; d_gene: TRBD1; abundance: NA; CDR3nt: TGTGCCAGCAGCGTCAGGACAGGGCCAGGCACCGGGGAGCTGTTTTTT; CDR3aa: CASSVRTGPGTGELFF
v_gene: TRBV6-4; j_gene: TRBJ1-2; d_gene: TRBD1; abundance: once; CDR3nt: TGTGCCAGCAGTGACTCGGGGCAGGGGGCGGATGGCTACACCTTC; CDR3aa: CASSDSGQGADGYTF
v_gene: TRBV7-9; j_gene: TRBJ1-4; d_gene: TRBD1; abundance: NA; CDR3nt: TGTGCCAGCAGCTTAGGGACAGGGTCCCGGAATGAAAAACTGTTTTTT; CDR3aa: CASSLGTGSRNEKLFF
v_gene: TRBV5-6; j_gene: TRBJ1-6; d_gene: TRBD1; abundance: NA; CDR3nt: TGTGCCAGCAGACTTACCCGAGAGGGACAGAACTATAATTCACCCCTCCACTTT; CDR3aa: CASRLTREGQNYNSPLHF
v_gene: TRBV18; j_gene: TRBJ1-1; d_gene: NA; abundance: NA; CDR3nt: TGTGCCAGCTCAGTGTCTAGTACGGGCACTGAAGCTTTCTTT; CDR3aa: CASSVSSTGTEAFF
v_gene: TRBV7-6; j_gene: TRBJ1-1; d_gene: TRBD1; abundance: NA; CDR3nt: TGTGCCAGCAGCTTAGCTACAGGGGGCTCGGGCACTGAAGCTTTCTTT; CDR3aa: CASSLATGGSGTEAFF
v_gene: TRBV7-8; j_gene: TRBJ2-7; d_gene: TRBD1; abundance: NA; CDR3nt: TGTGCCAGCAGCTTAAAAGTCATGGACAGGCAGGACGAGCAGTACTTC; CDR3aa: CASSLKVMDRQDEQYF
v_gene: TRBV19; j_gene: TRBJ2-3; d_gene: TRBD2; abundance: NA; CDR3nt: TGTGCCAGTAGCCCGACTAGCGGGCTCACAGATACGCAGTATTTT; CDR3aa: CASSPTSGLTDTQYF
v_gene: TRBV5-1; j_gene: TRBJ2-7; d_gene: TRBD2; abundance: NA; CDR3nt: TGCGCCAGCAGCGGGTCTCAAGGACTAGCGGGGCTCACCGGGGGGAAGTACTTC; CDR3aa: CASSGSQGLAGLTGGKYF
v_gene: TRBV11-1; j_gene: TRBJ2-1; d_gene: NA; abundance: once; CDR3nt: TGTGCCAGCAGCTATTCCCCCGGAGGGATGGATGAGCAGTTCTTC; CDR3aa: CASSYSPGGMDEQFF
v_gene: TRBV7-2; j_gene: TRBJ2-7; d_gene: NA; abundance: NA; CDR3nt: TGTGCCAGCAGCTTAGCCCCGGCGCTACCGGGGAACTCCTACGAGCAGTACTTC; CDR3aa: CASSLAPALPGNSYEQYF
v_gene: TRBV6-1; j_gene: TRBJ1-3; d_gene: TRBD1; abundance: NA; CDR3nt: TGTGCCAGCACCAGACAGGGTTCGACTGGAAACACCATATATTTT; CDR3aa: CASTRQGSTGNTIYF
v_gene: TRBV7-9; j_gene: TRBJ2-2; d_gene: NA; abundance: NA; CDR3nt: TGTGCCAGCAGCTTAGGTCAAGCCAGGGGCAGCGGGGAGCTGTTTTTT; CDR3aa: CASSLGQARGSGELFF
v_gene: TRBV5-8; j_gene: TRBJ2-7; d_gene: TRBD1; abundance: NA; CDR3nt: TGTGCCAGCAGCTTGCGACAGGGAAAGTACTTC; CDR3aa: CASSLRQGKYF
v_gene: TRBV4-3; j_gene: TRBJ1-1; d_gene: NA; abundance: NA; CDR3nt: TGCGCCAGCAGCCTAGGGGTTTACACTGAAGCTTTCTTT; CDR3aa: CASSLGVYTEAFF
v_gene: TRBV7-8; j_gene: TRBJ1-5; d_gene: NA; abundance: NA; CDR3nt: TGTGCCAGCAGCTTACTTACGGGGCCCCAGCATTTT; CDR3aa: CASSLLTGPQHF
v_gene: TRBV5-1; j_gene: TRBJ2-5; d_gene: TRBD1; abundance: NA; CDR3nt: TGCGCCAGCAGCTTGCTCCAGGGGGCGAAGACCCAGTACTTC; CDR3aa: CASSLLQGAKTQYF
v_gene: TRBV5-1; j_gene: TRBJ2-5; d_gene: TRBD2; abundance: NA; CDR3nt: TGCGCCAGCAGCATGTTAGCGGGGGGGGGCCCTATTCAAGAGACCCAGTACTTC; CDR3aa: CASSMLAGGGPIQETQYF
v_gene: TRBV19; j_gene: TRBJ2-7; d_gene: TRBD2; abundance: NA; CDR3nt: TGTGCCAGTAGTATGCGGGGGGACTACGAGCAGTACTTC; CDR3aa: CASSMRGDYEQYF
v_gene: TRBV5-3; j_gene: TRBJ2-7; d_gene: TRBD2; abundance: NA; CDR3nt: TGTGCCAGAAGCCGGGGGGAGCGGGGGCGATACGAGCAGTACTTC; CDR3aa: CARSRGERGRYEQYF
v_gene: TRBV4-1; j_gene: TRBJ2-7; d_gene: TRBD1; abundance: NA; CDR3nt: TGCGCCAGCAGCCAAGCTGGGACAGGGTCCTACGAGCAGTACTTC; CDR3aa: CASSQAGTGSYEQYF
v_gene: TRBV4-1; j_gene: TRBJ1-2; d_gene: NA; abundance: NA; CDR3nt: TGCGCCAGCAGCCAATTTGTCTTGCCGGGATCCTACCGCGGCGGCTACACCTTC; CDR3aa: CASSQFVLPGSYRGGYTF
v_gene: TRBV5-1; j_gene: TRBJ1-5; d_gene: TRBD1; abundance: NA; CDR3nt: TGCGCCAGCACCCCGGGGGACAGTTCGGGTAATCAGCCCCAGCATTTT; CDR3aa: CASTPGDSSGNQPQHF